One sample yielded the 9 T cell receptor beta chains listed below, sequenced in a study of PD-1 blockade in classical Hodgkin lymphoma. All trial patients relapsed after autologous stem cell transplantation. TCRdb's table, derived via immunoSEQ multiplex PCR, lists solely in-frame clones and lacks some. The table records approximately 13,000 clones, roughly 90% of them present only once. This material consisted of peripheral blood mononuclear cells (PBMCs), taken at baseline. Every receptor here comes from a human donor with classical Hodgkin lymphoma.

This rearrangement joins TRBV9 to TRBJ2-5; D might be TRBD1 (5 bases). V was trimmed by 0 bases and J by 0 bases, leaving 9 bases between them. CDR1 is SGDLS, CDR2 YYNGEE, per germline. The CDR3 loop spans 15 amino acids. The DNA of the CDR3 is TGTGCCAGCAGCGTAGGGGGCCTGTACCAAGAGACCCAGTACTTC. Translating gives CASSVGGLYQETQYF.

The chain joins TRBV14 to TRBJ2-1; 14 positions match TRBD2. V was pared by 4 bases and J by 6 bases, with 14 bases of the junction left unmatched. This CDR3 contains 19 residues. Germline V gene lookup returns CDR1 SGHDN and CDR2 FVKESK. The DNA of the CDR3 is TGTGCCAGCAGCCCGACCGGGACTAGCGGGAGCCGGATCTCCAATGAGCAGTTCTTC. This encodes CASSPTGTSGSRISNEQFF.

The genes are TRBV6-5 and TRBJ2-5, with a possible D match to TRBD2 (7 bases). CDR1 is MNHEY, CDR2 SVGAGI, per germline. The CDR3 loop spans 14 amino acids. Trimming pared 3 bases from V and 5 bases from J, leaving 13 bases between. The CDR3 region is CASSYTGGGETQYF. CDR3 in DNA: TGTGCCAGCAGTTATACGGGGGGCGGCGAGACCCAGTACTTC.

This chain links TRBV4-2 with TRBJ2-3, with D possibly TRBD2 on 6 matching bases. Trimming left V 0 bases short and J 3 bases short, with 13 bases between. The CDR3 totals 16 residues. Germline CDR1 and CDR2: LGHNA and YNFKEQ. The CDR3 region is CASSQEGRGGTDTQYF. The CDR3 nucleotides read TGTGCCAGCAGCCAAGAAGGTCGGGGAGGTACAGATACGCAGTATTTT.

This chain links TRBV7-9 with TRBJ2-3, with 8 bases fitting TRBD1. Looked up from germline, CDR1 is SEHNR and CDR2 is FQNEAQ (reference sequence). The CDR3 is 15 amino acids. The V segment lost 5 bases and the J segment 2 bases; nucleotides outside the gene matches: 6. This CDR3 is CASSVRDRITDTQYF. CDR3 DNA: TGTGCCAGCAGCGTCCGGGACAGGATCACAGATACGCAGTATTTT.

The J gene is TRBJ2-3, the V gene TRBV5-4; TRBD2 aligns across 13 bases. Trimming cost V 4 bases and J 3 bases; bases outside gene matches: 8. The CDR3 spans 17 residues. Germline CDR1 SGHNT, CDR2 YYREEE (reference sequence). CDR3 residues: CASSPTLTSGRTDTQYF. For the CDR3, the DNA is TGTGCCAGCAGCCCGACCTTGACTAGCGGGAGGACAGATACGCAGTATTTT. The full variable domain, its missing parts supplied by reference TRBV5-4 and TRBJ2-3, is ETGVTQSPTHLIKTRGQQVTLRCSSQSGHNTVSWYQQALGQGPQFIFQYYREEENGRGNFPPRFSGLQFPNYSSELNVNALELDDSALYLCASSPTLTSGRTDTQYFGPGTRLTVL.

CDR3 region: CASSWGQSDEQFF. In DNA form, the CDR3 reads TGTGCCAGCAGCTGGGGACAATCCGATGAGCAGTTCTTC. The chain combines TRBV5-4 with TRBJ2-1; tentative D call: TRBD1 (6 bases). V gave up 3 bases and J gave up 8 bases, with 12 bases separating them. Germline assignment: CDR1 SGHNT and CDR2 YYREEE (reference sequence). This CDR3 is 13 amino acids long. Looking up the rest from reference TRBV5-4 and TRBJ2-1 gives the full variable domain: ETGVTQSPTHLIKTRGQQVTLRCSSQSGHNTVSWYQQALGQGPQFIFQYYREEENGRGNFPPRFSGLQFPNYSSELNVNALELDDSALYLCASSWGQSDEQFFGPGTRLTVL.

This rearrangement joins TRBV25-1 to TRBJ1-2, with D tentatively TRBD1 (5 bases). With 7 bases removed from V and 7 bases from J, the gap between germline ends came to 10 bases. Germline CDR1 MGHDK, CDR2 SYGVNS. This CDR3 contains 11 residues. The CDR3 spells CASTGARGYTF. For the CDR3, the DNA is TGTGCCAGCACCGGGGCACGTGGCTACACCTTC.

This chain connects TRBV6-6 to TRBJ1-3; the match to TRBD1 covers 8 bases. The V segment lost 0 bases and the J segment 4 bases; nucleotides outside the gene matches: 2. The germline gives CDR1 MNHNY, CDR2 SVGAGI (reference sequence). The CDR3 loop spans 15 amino acids. The CDR3 region is CASSYSQGAGNTIYF. The CDR3 nucleotides read TGTGCCAGCAGTTACTCGCAGGGGGCCGGAAACACCATATATTTT.